These 32 T cell receptor beta chains originate from one sample sequenced in a study of cytomegalovirus exposure and HLA in healthy donors. Some clones are missing from TCRdb's copy, which holds only in-frame ones; the method was immunoSEQ multiplex PCR. The sample lists some 84,000 clones; more than 75% were seen once. Source material: PBMCs. All receptors come from a man in his thirties or forties in good health and CMV-seronegative.

CDR3: CASSESGTGNTEAFF. CDR3 nucleotides: TGTGCCAGCAGCGAAAGTGGGACAGGGAACACTGAAGCTTTCTTT. The chain is built from TRBV9 and TRBJ1-1, with 8 bases fitting TRBD1. Germline V CDR1 and CDR2: SGDLS, YYNGEE. The trim removed 3 bases at V and 1 base at J, leaving 5 bases unmatched. This CDR3 contains 15 residues.

J is TRBJ2-7 and V is TRBV11-2, with 9 bases matching TRBD2. Per germline, CDR1 SGHAT and CDR2 FQNNGV. V lost 5 bases to trimming and J lost 6 bases; unmatched junction nucleotides: 5. The CDR3 is 13 residues long. The CDR3 loop is CASSLAGWSEQYF. The CDR3, as DNA: TGTGCCAGCAGCCTAGCGGGATGGAGCGAGCAGTACTTC. Supplemented by reference TRBV11-2 and TRBJ2-7, the full variable domain reads EAGVAQSPRYKIIEKRQSVAFWCNPISGHATLYWYQQILGQGPKLLIQFQNNGVVDDSQLPKDRFSAERLKGVDSTLKIQPAKLEDSAVYLCASSLAGWSEQYFGPGTRLTVT.

The J gene is TRBJ2-1, the V gene TRBV5-6; D possibly corresponds to TRBD2 (6 bases). V gave up 4 bases and J gave up 3 bases, with 23 bases separating them. CDR1 is SGHDT, CDR2 YYEEEE, per germline. The CDR3 spans 18 residues. The CDR3 sequence is CASSRELAGRPFYNEQFF. CDR3 bases: TGTGCCAGCAGCCGAGAACTTGCGGGGCGACCGTTCTACAATGAGCAGTTCTTC.

The gene calls are TRBV7-9 and TRBJ1-4, with D perhaps matching TRBD1 (6 bases). Per the germline V gene, CDR1 is SEHNR and CDR2 is FQNEAQ (reference sequence). The CDR3 contains 17 residues. Trimming pared 1 base from V and 7 bases from J, leaving 19 bases between. The CDR3 here is CASSLEQGPRPSEKLFF. The CDR3 bases are TGTGCCAGCAGCTTAGAGCAGGGGCCGAGGCCGAGTGAAAAACTGTTTTTT.

The chain uses TRBV27 and TRBJ2-7; TRBD1 matches at 9 bases. The germline CDR1 and CDR2 sequences are MNHEY and SMNVEV (reference sequence). With 5 bases clipped from V and 3 bases from J, the junction kept 2 bases outside the gene matches. This CDR3 is built from 13 residues. This chain's CDR3 is CASSPTGGYEQYF. The CDR3 region has the DNA TGTGCCAGCAGTCCGACAGGGGGCTACGAGCAGTACTTC.

This clone was observed a few times. This sequence joins TRBV19 and TRBJ1-2; 7 nucleotides line up with TRBD1. V lost 6 bases, J lost 6 bases, and 7 bases stayed unmatched. Germline values: CDR1 LNHDA, CDR2 SQIVND (reference sequence). The length of the CDR3 is 13 residues. This chain's CDR3 is CASRLDRENGYTF. CDR3 DNA sequence: TGTGCCAGTAGACTAGACAGGGAAAATGGCTACACCTTC.

Points on this clone: Sequence at one end of the junction differs from germline and may be a read error. This chain joins TRBV7-7 and TRBJ2-1; D gene unclear. This CDR3 region has 15 residues. The germline V gene has CDR1 SSHAT and CDR2 FNYEAQ (reference sequence). CDR3 protein: CASSLGPDSYNEQFF. The DNA for the CDR3 is TGTGCTAGCAGCTTAGGCCCAGACTCCTACAATGAGCAGTTCTTC.

The V and J genes are TRBV7-9 and TRBJ1-2, with D possibly TRBD1 on 6 matching bases. Germline V gives CDR1 SEHNR, CDR2 FQNEAQ (reference sequence). Trimming shortened V by 3 bases and J by 4 bases, and 15 bases separated the two germline ends. There are 15 residues in the CDR3. CDR3 sequence: CASSLADRSSYGYTF. The CDR3 bases are TGTGCCAGCAGCTTGGCGGACAGATCTTCCTATGGCTACACCTTC.

The chain uses TRBV27 and TRBJ2-1; tentative D call: TRBD2 (7 bases). The CDR3 sequence is 17 residues long. Between the trimmed V and J ends, which lost 6 bases and 7 bases, there was a span of 25 bases. Germline-derived CDR1 and CDR2 are MNHEY and SMNVEV (reference sequence). CDR3 coding DNA: TGTGCCAGCAGACTAAATTTAGGGGGGGGGCCTGGGAATGAGCAGTTCTTC. This gives the protein CASRLNLGGGPGNEQFF.

This chain uses TRBV15 with TRBJ1-2; 9 bases match TRBD1. Germline values: CDR1 LNHNV, CDR2 YYDKDF (reference sequence). This CDR3 is built from 16 residues. V gave up 1 base and J gave up 1 base; unmatched junction bases: 4. The CDR3 sequence is CATSRGGQGFNYGYTF. In DNA, the CDR3 is TGTGCCACCAGCAGAGGAGGACAGGGGTTTAACTATGGCTACACCTTC.

The rearrangement links TRBV7-2 to TRBJ2-7, with 8 nucleotides matching TRBD1. The germline gives CDR1 SGHTA, CDR2 FQGNSA. The CDR3 loop spans 13 amino acids. Unmatched junction bases numbered 3, after V lost 2 bases and J lost 6 bases. In nucleotides, the CDR3 is TGTGCCAGCAGCTTAACAGGGGGGTTCGAGCAGTACTTC. Its protein product is CASSLTGGFEQYF.

The genes are TRBV7-8 and TRBJ2-7; TRBD1 matches 7 bases. V lost 0 bases and J lost 6; bases outside the gene matches: 5. Looked up from germline, CDR1 is SGHVS and CDR2 is FQNEAQ. The CDR3 sequence is 14 residues long. CDR3 sequence reads: CASSLAGGRSEQYF. DNA of the CDR3: TGTGCCAGCAGCTTAGCAGGGGGCCGCTCCGAGCAGTACTTC.

The chain combines TRBV7-8 with TRBJ2-5; 9 nucleotides line up with TRBD1. Germline trimming cut 5 bases from V and 9 bases from J; bases unmatched to any gene: 16. This CDR3 is 16 amino acids long. Germline assignment: CDR1 SGHVS and CDR2 FQNEAQ. The CDR3: CASSAHRDRALEAQYF. In DNA, the CDR3 is TGTGCCAGCAGCGCACACCGGGACAGGGCCCTGGAGGCCCAGTACTTC.

The rearrangement joins TRBV9 to TRBJ2-5; 9 bases are a match to TRBD1. Trimming took 0 bases from V and 4 from J; bases not matched to a gene: 10. Germline-derived CDR1 and CDR2 are SGDLS and YYNGEE. The CDR3 loop spans 17 amino acids. The CDR3 DNA sequence: TGTGCCAGCAGCGTAGCTGATCCGACAGGGGGGATAGAGACCCAGTACTTC. It translates to CASSVADPTGGIETQYF.

This clone came up a few times. The chain links TRBV27 to TRBJ1-5; 7 nucleotides line up with TRBD1. CDR1 and CDR2 from the germline V gene are MNHEY and SMNVEV (reference sequence). V was clipped by 6 bases and J by 0 bases; unmatched bases: 8. This CDR3 spans 16 amino acids. The CDR3 protein is CASSTGQTYSNQPQHF. Here the CDR3 DNA reads TGTGCCAGCAGCACGGGACAGACTTATAGCAATCAGCCCCAGCATTTT.

This clone is a singleton in its sample. V usage is TRBV25-1 and J usage is TRBJ2-3, with unresolved D. V was pared by 4 bases and J by 0 bases, with 2 bases between. Germline V gene lookup returns CDR1 MGHDK and CDR2 SYGVNS. There are 12 residues in the CDR3. The CDR3 reads CASSVSTDTQYF. CDR3 DNA sequence: TGTGCCAGCAGTGTAAGCACAGATACGCAGTATTTT. Full variable domain (outside the CDR3, taken from reference TRBV25-1 and TRBJ2-3): EADIYQTPRYLVIGTGKKITLECSQTMGHDKMYWYQQDPGMELHLIHYSYGVNSTEKGDLSSESTVSRIRTEHFPLTLESARPSHTSQYLCASSVSTDTQYFGPGTRLTVL.

This chain joins TRBV10-1 and TRBJ2-2, with TRBD1 identical over 10 bases. V lost 4 bases and J lost 3; bases outside the gene matches: 5. The CDR3 is 16 residues long. CDR1 WNHNN and CDR2 SYGVQD come from the germline V gene (reference sequence). CDR3 residues: CASSGGTGDHTGELFF. DNA of the CDR3: TGCGCCAGCAGTGGGGGGACAGGGGACCACACCGGGGAGCTGTTTTTT.

This clone occurred once. This chain links TRBV4-1 with TRBJ1-5; D possibly corresponds to TRBD1 (6 bases). V shed 0 bases and J shed 0 bases, with 12 bases lying between them. Germline values: CDR1 MGHRA, CDR2 YSYEKL. The CDR3 length is 17 residues. The chain's CDR3 is CASSQERTANSNQPQHF. The CDR3 DNA reads as TGCGCCAGCAGCCAAGAAAGGACAGCAAATAGCAATCAGCCCCAGCATTTT.

This clone appeared a single time. The chain has TRBV7-9 and TRBJ2-1, with a weak D call TRBD2 (6 bases). Trimming cost V 1 base and J 0 bases, with 7 bases left between them. Looked up from germline, CDR1 is SEHNR and CDR2 is FQNEAQ (reference sequence). This CDR3 region has 15 residues. CDR3 residues: CASSLDGSSYNEQFF. CDR3 nucleotide sequence: TGTGCCAGCAGCTTAGACGGGAGCTCCTACAATGAGCAGTTCTTC. Full variable domain (outside the CDR3, taken from reference TRBV7-9 and TRBJ2-1): DTGVSQNPRHKITKRGQNVTFRCDPISEHNRLYWYRQTLGQGPEFLTYFQNEAQLEKSRLLSDRFSAERPKGSFSTLEIQRTEQGDSAMYLCASSLDGSSYNEQFFGPGTRLTVL.

J is TRBJ2-7 and V is TRBV7-5; the D call of TRBD1 is as the table states it, not checked on the DNA. TRBV7-5 is designated a pseudogene. The CDR3 is 15 amino acids. This CDR3 is CARSHTGVSIYEQYF. The CDR3 DNA is TGTGCCAGAAGCCACACAGGGGTTAGTATCTACGAGCAGTACTTC.

This clone was observed once. The J gene is TRBJ2-1, the V gene TRBV5-4; 8 positions match TRBD1. The CDR3 consists of 15 residues. CDR1 is SGHNT, CDR2 YYREEE, per germline (reference sequence). Unmatched junction bases numbered 10, after V lost 4 bases and J lost 7 bases. The CDR3 DNA reads TGTGCCAGCAGCCAAGACAGGGGTCATAGTAATGAGCAGTTCTTC. Its protein product is CASSQDRGHSNEQFF. The variable domain in full, completed from reference TRBV5-4 and TRBJ2-1, reads ETGVTQSPTHLIKTRGQQVTLRCSSQSGHNTVSWYQQALGQGPQFIFQYYREEENGRGNFPPRFSGLQFPNYSSELNVNALELDDSALYLCASSQDRGHSNEQFFGPGTRLTVL.

In the case of this clone: The sample carries other DNA sequences with the same CDR3. The J gene is TRBJ2-1, the V gene TRBV7-2; TRBD2 is a possible D gene (6 bases). Trimming pared 0 bases from V and 2 bases from J, leaving 8 bases between. CDR3 length equals 15 residues. Germline lookup yields CDR1 SGHTA and CDR2 FQGNSA. This chain's CDR3 is CASSLAGGPYNEQFF. The CDR3 DNA follows: TGTGCCAGCAGCTTAGCGGGGGGACCCTACAATGAGCAGTTCTTC.

This rearrangement joins TRBV11-2 to TRBJ2-7, with D possibly TRBD1 on 5 matching bases. Germline CDR1 and CDR2: SGHAT and FQNNGV. This CDR3 has 13 residues. Between the trimmed V and J ends, which lost 10 bases and 3 bases, there was a span of 16 bases. CDR3 bases: TGTGCCACCCGCTTGACAGCGAGCTACGAGCAGTACTTC. Protein: CATRLTASYEQYF.

The chain links TRBV2 to TRBJ1-1; no reliable D call. Germline V lookup: CDR1 SNHLY, CDR2 FYNNEI. V was shortened by 2 bases and J by 6 bases, with 7 bases between the two germline ends. The CDR3 spans 12 residues. The CDR3 region is CASSELPAEAFF. Written as DNA, the CDR3 is TGTGCCAGCAGTGAACTCCCCGCTGAAGCTTTCTTT. Full variable domain (outside the CDR3, taken from reference TRBV2 and TRBJ1-1): EPEVTQTPSHQVTQMGQEVILRCVPISNHLYFYWYRQILGQKVEFLVSFYNNEISEKSEIFDDQFSVERPDGSNFTLKIRSTKLEDSAMYFCASSELPAEAFFGQGTRLTVV.

The chain recombines TRBV27 with TRBJ2-1; D remains unclear. This CDR3 comprises 13 residues. Germline values: CDR1 MNHEY, CDR2 SMNVEV (reference sequence). The V gene lost 3 bases and the J gene lost 3 bases, with 6 bases spanning the gap. The chain's CDR3 is CASSFSSYNEQFF. The DNA for the CDR3 is TGTGCCAGCAGTTTCTCCAGCTACAATGAGCAGTTCTTC.

The V and J genes are TRBV6-6 and TRBJ1-4; D possibly corresponds to TRBD1 (6 bases). The V gene's germline CDR1 is MNHNY and CDR2 SVGAGI (reference sequence). The CDR3 totals 14 residues. The V end lost 3 bases, the J end lost 8 bases, and 13 bases lay between the germline ends. CDR3 bases: TGTGCCAGCAGTTATAGGGGGTTTATGGAAAAACTGTTTTTT. Its protein product is CASSYRGFMEKLFF.

CDR3 in amino acids: CASSLWEDEQYF. In DNA, the CDR3 is TGTGCCAGCAGCTTGTGGGAGGACGAGCAGTACTTC. The J gene is TRBJ2-7, the V gene TRBV5-4, with D possibly TRBD2 on 6 matching bases. V lost 1 base, J lost 5 bases, and 7 bases lay in between. The germline V gene encodes CDR1 SGHNT and CDR2 YYREEE (reference sequence). The CDR3 sequence is 12 residues long.

This chain connects TRBV6-6 to TRBJ2-3; TRBD1 agrees at 11 bases. Losses at the gene ends were 2 bases for V and 8 bases for J; bases not matched to a gene: 9. This CDR3 has 16 amino acids. Germline loops: CDR1 MNHNY, CDR2 SVGAGI (reference sequence). CDR3 protein: CASSYPRDRGIVTQYF. The CDR3 nucleotides are TGTGCCAGCAGTTACCCCCGGGACAGGGGGATTGTTACGCAGTATTTT.

V usage is TRBV5-1 and J usage is TRBJ1-2, with 10 bases lining up with TRBD1. CDR1 SGHRS and CDR2 YFSETQ come from the germline V gene. The V gene end was trimmed by 2 bases and the J gene end by 8 bases; junction bases not matched to a gene: 15. The CDR3 sequence is 17 residues long. In nucleotides, the CDR3 is TGCGCCAGCAGCTTAAACGTCGGGGACAGGGGTTCTGAAGGCTACACCTTC. Translation: CASSLNVGDRGSEGYTF.

The V and J genes are TRBV19 and TRBJ1-1, with 7 bases fitting TRBD1. Germline assignment: CDR1 LNHDA and CDR2 SQIVND (reference sequence). The J segment lost 2 bases and the V segment lost 3 bases, leaving 3 bases of the junction unmatched. CDR3 size: 14 residues. The CDR3 spells CASSILGGNTEAFF. CDR3 nucleotide sequence: TGTGCCAGTAGTATCCTAGGGGGCAACACTGAAGCTTTCTTT.

The CDR3 is CASSFSGTGSYGYTF. CDR3 nucleotides: TGCGCCAGCAGCTTCTCCGGGACAGGGAGTTATGGCTACACCTTC. V is TRBV5-1 and J is TRBJ1-2; 9 bases match TRBD1. The CDR3 is made up of 15 amino acids. The V and J ends lost 2 bases and 5 bases, in that order; junction bases with no gene match: 7. CDR1 and CDR2 from the germline V gene are SGHRS and YFSETQ.

CDR3 protein: CASSLLGLALNTGELFF. The DNA of the CDR3 is TGTGCCAGCAGCTTGTTGGGACTAGCATTGAACACCGGGGAGCTGTTTTTT. The chain has TRBV5-8 and TRBJ2-2; 9 bases map to TRBD2. CDR1 is SGHTS, CDR2 YDEGEE, per germline. The CDR3 spans 17 residues. The ends lost 1 base at V and 1 base at J; junction bases unmatched: 5.